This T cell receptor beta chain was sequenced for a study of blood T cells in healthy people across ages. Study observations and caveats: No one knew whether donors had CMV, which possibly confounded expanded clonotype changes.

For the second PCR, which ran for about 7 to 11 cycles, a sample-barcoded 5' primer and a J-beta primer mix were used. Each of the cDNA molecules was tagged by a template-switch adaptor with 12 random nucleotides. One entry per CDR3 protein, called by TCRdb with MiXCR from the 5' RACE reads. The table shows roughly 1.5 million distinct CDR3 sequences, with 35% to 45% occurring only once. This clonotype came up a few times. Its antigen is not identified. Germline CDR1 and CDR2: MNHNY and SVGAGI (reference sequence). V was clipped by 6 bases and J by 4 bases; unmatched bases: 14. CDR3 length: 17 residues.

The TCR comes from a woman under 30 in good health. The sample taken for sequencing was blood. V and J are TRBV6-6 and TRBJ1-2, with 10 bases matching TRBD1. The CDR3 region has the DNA TGTGCCAGCAGCCCCGAGACAGGGGGCATCTTCGGCTATGGCTACACCTTC. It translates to CASSPETGGIFGYGYTF.